The clone carrying this T cell receptor beta chain was observed once. What it binds is unknown. The method was immunoSEQ multiplex PCR; TCRdb's version includes in-frame clones alone and lacks a portion of them. The sample has over 130,000 clones; 85% to 95% are singletons. CDR1 is LNHDA and CDR2 is SQIVND in the germline V gene (reference sequence). The V and J ends lost 4 bases and 5 bases, in that order; junction bases with no gene match: 5. CDR3 length equals 14 residues. These data belong to a study of T cell responses to AZD1222 COVID-19 vaccine. General study findings and limits: An increase in Spike-specific TCR breadth and depth was observed after two AZD1222 doses. In the spike-specific TCR repertoire, nearly half reportedly target unmutated variant regions. Only a handful of AZD1222 recipients were seropositive at baseline.

This chain joins TRBV19 and TRBJ2-3, with 8 nucleotides matching TRBD1. The sequence derives from an adult who received the AZD1222 COVID-19 vaccine. The sequencing used peripheral blood, collected 28 days after the second AZD1222 dose. CDR3 sequence (DNA): TGTGCCAGTAGTAATGGACAGGGCCGAGATACGCAGTATTTT. Amino acid sequence: CASSNGQGRDTQYF.